The clone carrying this TCR beta chain was counted between two and nine times. Its specificity is not known. TCR beta rearrangements were amplified from peripheral blood genomic DNA. The record originates from a study of T cell repertoires in aging, cancer and after chemotherapy. TRB rearrangements spanning V, D and J were amplified using mixed TRB-A/B primers. TCRdb reprocessed the multiplex PCR reads via MiXCR and lists one record per CDR3 protein. The top ten clones hold less than 3.5% of a sample with some 3,000 distinct CDR3 sequences, roughly a fifth of them seen once. Germline V gene lookup returns CDR1 SGHTA and CDR2 FQGNSA. The CDR3 spans 17 residues. The V and J ends lost 5 bases and 0 bases, in that order; junction bases with no gene match: 10. Study-level points and caveats: Age-matched healthy donors had significantly more diverse, less clonal blood TCR repertoires than untreated cancer patients.

Sequences were obtained from blood. The receptor's source is a human donor with a solid tumor. This chain connects TRBV7-2 to TRBJ2-4, with TRBD2 identical over 7 bases. CDR3 amino acids: CASSNSGVIVAKNIQYF. CDR3 sequence (DNA): TGTGCCAGCAGCAACAGCGGGGTGATCGTAGCCAAAAACATTCAGTACTTC.